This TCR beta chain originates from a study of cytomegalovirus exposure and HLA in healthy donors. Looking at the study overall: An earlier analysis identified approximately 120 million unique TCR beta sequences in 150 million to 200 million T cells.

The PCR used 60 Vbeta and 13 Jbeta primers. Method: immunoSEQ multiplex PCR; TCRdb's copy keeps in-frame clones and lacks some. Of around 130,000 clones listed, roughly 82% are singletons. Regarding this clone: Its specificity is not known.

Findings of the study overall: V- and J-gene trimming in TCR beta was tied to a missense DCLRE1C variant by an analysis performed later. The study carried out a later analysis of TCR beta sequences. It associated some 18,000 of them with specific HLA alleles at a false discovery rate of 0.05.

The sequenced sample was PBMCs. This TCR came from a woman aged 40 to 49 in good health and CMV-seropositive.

The CDR3 region is CASSDDRGTQPQHF. The CDR3 coding sequence is TGTGCCAGCAGCGATGACAGGGGCACTCAGCCCCAGCATTTT. The chain is built from TRBV2 and TRBJ1-5, with 8 bases aligning to TRBD1. Losses at the gene ends were 6 bases for V and 6 bases for J; bases not matched to a gene: 7. This CDR3 comprises 14 residues. Germline lookup yields CDR1 SNHLY and CDR2 FYNNEI.